Shown below are 8 T cell receptor beta chains from a single sample sequenced in a study of shared clonotypes between healthy human individuals. Profiled with immunoSEQ multiplex PCR; TCRdb holds only in-frame clones, not every one. The table has roughly 300,000 clones, less than 75% seen once; the top ten hold around 9.3%. Sequencing was carried out using memory CD4+ T cells sorted from blood. Subset defined: CD45RA-negative fraction. These receptors all come from a man aged 25 to 45 in good health.

J is TRBJ1-5 and V is TRBV2; TRBD1 matches 9 bases. In germline, CDR1 is SNHLY, CDR2 FYNNEI. CDR3 length: 14 amino acids. Trimming removed 6 bases from V and 6 bases from J; junction bases left unmatched: 6. The CDR3 DNA reads as TGTGCCAGCAGCGGCGACAGGGGGTTTCAGCCCCAGCATTTT. This translates into CASSGDRGFQPQHF.

This chain uses TRBV7-9 with TRBJ1-4; D gene unclear. Germline CDR1 and CDR2: SEHNR and FQNEAQ (reference sequence). CDR3 size: 14 residues. V shed 4 bases and J shed 4 bases, with 10 bases lying between them. CDR3 region: CASSSQRSNEKLFF. In nucleotides, the CDR3 is TGTGCCAGCAGCTCCCAGCGGAGTAATGAAAAACTGTTTTTT.

This clone was recorded many times. The same CDR3 arises from other DNA sequences in this sample as well. J is TRBJ1-1 and V is TRBV7-9, with D uncertain. CDR1 is SEHNR, CDR2 FQNEAQ, per germline (reference sequence). V was pared by 5 bases and J by 3 bases, with 7 bases between. CDR3 length equals 12 residues. This CDR3 reads CASSRGDTEAFF. In DNA form, the CDR3 reads TGTGCCAGCAGCCGAGGCGACACTGAAGCTTTCTTT.

This clone is a singleton in its sample. CDR3 nucleotides: TGTGCCTGGAGTTCAACTTCCGGTCTAATCGGTACAGATACGCAGTATTTT. As protein: CAWSSTSGLIGTDTQYF. The V gene is TRBV30, the J gene TRBJ2-3; D remains ambiguous. Germline V gene data show CDR1 as GTSNPN and CDR2 as SVGIG (reference sequence). The CDR3 is 17 amino acids. The ends were cut back, 2 bases at V and 3 bases at J, with 21 bases in the middle.

This sequence joins TRBV5-1 and TRBJ1-1; a possible D gene is TRBD1 (6 bases). From germline, CDR1 is SGHRS and CDR2 YFSETQ. V was trimmed by 0 bases and J by 0 bases, leaving 9 bases between them. This CDR3 contains 15 residues. CDR3 amino acids: CASSLVGGMNTEAFF. The CDR3 nucleotides are TGCGCCAGCAGCTTGGTGGGGGGCATGAACACTGAAGCTTTCTTT.

J is TRBJ2-1 and V is TRBV7-3, with 10 nucleotides matching TRBD2. The CDR3 length is 15 residues. Germline-derived CDR1 and CDR2 are SGHTA and FQGTGA. V was clipped by 5 bases and J by 1 base; unmatched bases: 2. CDR3: CASSASGSSYNEQFF. CDR3 in DNA: TGTGCCAGCAGCGCTAGCGGGAGTTCCTACAATGAGCAGTTCTTC.

The V and J genes are TRBV5-1 and TRBJ2-7; TRBD1 matches at 9 bases. After removal of 4 bases from V and 5 bases from J, the junction contained 13 bases not matched to a gene. The CDR3 is 16 residues long. Germline V gene sequence: CDR1 SGHRS, CDR2 YFSETQ. Written as DNA, the CDR3 is TGCGCCAGCAGCCCGGTAAAGGGACAGGGCCTGAACGAGCAGTACTTC. Translated, it gives CASSPVKGQGLNEQYF.

This chain uses TRBV27 with TRBJ1-1; TRBD1 aligns across 7 bases. CDR3 length: 13 residues. Germline CDR1 and CDR2: MNHEY and SMNVEV (reference sequence). Germline trimming cut 7 bases from V and 4 bases from J; bases unmatched to any gene: 6. The CDR3 is CASKDRVTTEAFF. The CDR3 region has the DNA TGTGCCAGCAAAGACAGGGTAACCACTGAAGCTTTCTTT.